This is a list of T cell receptor beta chains from one sample in a study of CD8 T cells in ankylosing spondylitis. TCRdb re-called the 5' RACE reads through MiXCR, storing one row per CDR3 protein. The table shows 100,000 to 150,000 distinct CDR3 sequences, with 15% to 20% occurring only once. The sequenced sample consisted of blood, either unsorted or a sorted T cell fraction (not recorded which). The receptors were gathered from a male donor with ankylosing spondylitis. Each CDR3 is given with its conserved first and last residue. Fields, in order: V gene, J gene, clone size, D gene, CDR3 protein, CDR3 DNA. The D gene is left open where the match is weak. Size is omitted from some rows. Given values are once, few, many or a class for expanded clones.

>TRBV20-1|TRBJ2-3|-|-
CSARDGGRASDTQYF
TGCAGTGCTAGAGATGGAGGCCGCGCATCAGATACGCAGTATTTT
>TRBV10-3|TRBJ2-2|few|TRBD1
CAISRYRGRENTGELFF
TGTGCCATCAGCAGATACAGGGGGCGAGAAAACACCGGGGAGCTGTTTTTT
>TRBV5-6|TRBJ2-7|-|TRBD1
CASSRGQGVYEQYF
TGTGCCAGCAGCCGTGGACAGGGGGTTTACGAGCAGTACTTC
>TRBV20-1|TRBJ1-6|few|TRBD1
CSARDLTGLRALSPLHF
TGCAGTGCTAGAGATCTGACAGGGTTACGGGCGCTTTCACCCCTCCACTTT
>TRBV14|TRBJ2-5|few|-
CASSQDPKVYYGGQETQYF
TGTGCCAGCAGCCAAGATCCCAAGGTCTACTATGGAGGCCAAGAGACCCAGTACTTC
>TRBV7-3|TRBJ2-1|-|TRBD1
CASSPTGGSYNEQFF
TGTGCCAGCAGCCCGACAGGGGGCTCCTACAATGAGCAGTTCTTC
>TRBV12-3/TRBV12-4|TRBJ2-7|few|TRBD1
CASSSPGQGLYEQYF
TGTGCCAGCAGTTCCCCGGGACAGGGGTTATACGAGCAGTACTTC
>TRBV20-1|TRBJ2-1|many|-
CSATDLFNEQFF
TGCAGTGCTACAGACCTATTCAATGAGCAGTTCTTC
>TRBV7-3|TRBJ2-3|-|TRBD1
CASSDRGYDTQYF
TGTGCCAGCAGCGACAGGGGCTACGATACGCAGTATTTT
>TRBV16|TRBJ1-5|-|-
CASSKGGQPQHF
TGTGCCAGCAGCAAGGGAGGTCAGCCCCAGCATTTT
>TRBV9|TRBJ1-4|-|TRBD1
CASSEGQGRNEKLFF
TGTGCCAGCAGCGAGGGACAGGGCAGGAATGAAAAACTGTTTTTT
>TRBV28|TRBJ2-7|-|TRBD2
CASSPFGEGNYEQYF
TGTGCCAGCAGTCCCTTTGGGGAGGGGAACTACGAGCAGTACTTC
>TRBV6-1|TRBJ2-2|few|TRBD1
CASRPRTGFTGELFF
TGTGCCAGCAGACCCAGGACAGGGTTCACCGGGGAGCTGTTTTTT
>TRBV5-1|TRBJ2-7|few|TRBD1
CASSHVGQETYEQYF
TGCGCCAGCAGCCACGTAGGACAGGAAACCTACGAGCAGTACTTC
>TRBV19|TRBJ2-1|once|TRBD1
CASSILTGSYNEQFF
TGTGCCAGTAGTATACTGACAGGGTCCTACAATGAGCAGTTCTTC
>TRBV4-1|TRBJ1-2|-|TRBD1
CASSRGQGAAYGYTF
TGCGCCAGCAGTCGAGGGCAGGGGGCTGCCTATGGCTACACCTTC
>TRBV7-9|TRBJ1-1|few|-
CASSALGGGTEAFF
TGTGCCAGCAGCGCCCTGGGGGGCGGCACTGAAGCTTTCTTT
>TRBV27|TRBJ2-1|-|-
CASSPRQGWNEQFF
TGTGCCAGCAGTCCGCGGCAGGGGTGGAATGAGCAGTTCTTC
>TRBV20-1|TRBJ1-2|few|TRBD1
CSATDRGGYTF
TGCAGTGCCACGGACAGGGGAGGCTACACCTTC
>TRBV12-5|TRBJ2-5|-|TRBD2
CASGAGLAGVQETQYF
TGTGCTAGTGGGGCGGGACTAGCGGGAGTCCAAGAGACCCAGTACTTC
>TRBV28|TRBJ2-1|-|TRBD2
CASSLASELGGSPDNEQFF
TGTGCCAGCAGTTTAGCGAGTGAATTGGGCGGGAGCCCAGACAATGAGCAGTTCTTC
>TRBV9|TRBJ2-1|-|-
CASSVGGPTYNEQFF
TGTGCCAGCAGCGTAGGTGGGCCAACCTACAATGAGCAGTTCTTC
>TRBV4-2|TRBJ2-7|-|-
CASSQQGTTYPYEQYF
TGTGCCAGCAGCCAACAGGGGACAACGTATCCCTACGAGCAGTACTTC
>TRBV25-1|TRBJ1-2|few|-
CASSEWGENYGYTF
TGTGCCAGCAGTGAATGGGGGGAGAACTATGGCTACACCTTC
>TRBV6-2/TRBV6-3|TRBJ1-2|few|-
CASTKGSGIGYTF
TGTGCCAGCACCAAAGGGTCCGGTATCGGCTACACCTTC
>TRBV6-2/TRBV6-3|TRBJ2-7|few|-
CASSYRQGIDRPYEQYF
TGTGCCAGCAGTTACCGGCAGGGAATCGACCGACCCTACGAGCAGTACTTC
>TRBV27|TRBJ1-1|-|-
CASSYTGYTEAFF
TGTGCCAGCAGCTATACCGGGTACACTGAAGCTTTCTTT
>TRBV24-1|TRBJ2-1|-|-
CAPPWGSSYNEQFF
TGTGCCCCACCATGGGGCAGCTCCTACAATGAGCAGTTCTTC
>TRBV12-3/TRBV12-4|TRBJ2-3|few|-
CASNFPESGTDTQYF
TGTGCCAGCAACTTTCCCGAGAGCGGCACAGATACGCAGTATTTT
>TRBV9|TRBJ1-1|many|-
CASSARGGPAFF
TGTGCCAGCAGCGCTAGGGGGGGGCCTGCTTTCTTT
>TRBV6-5|TRBJ2-1|-|TRBD2
CASSYYPGTSGRGEQFF
TGTGCCAGCAGTTACTACCCCGGGACTAGCGGGAGAGGTGAGCAGTTCTTC
>TRBV4-2|TRBJ2-7|few|-
CASSQVWQGLYHEQYF
TGTGCCAGCAGCCAAGTTTGGCAGGGCCTTTATCACGAGCAGTACTTC
>TRBV30|TRBJ1-4|few|-
CAWSVLRPRAHEKLFF
TGTGCCTGGAGTGTACTCAGGCCGAGGGCCCACGAAAAACTGTTTTTT
>TRBV20-1|TRBJ2-1|few|-
CSARGGGGGPFDEQFF
TGCAGTGCTAGAGGAGGGGGCGGGGGCCCCTTCGATGAGCAGTTCTTC
>TRBV14|TRBJ2-5|few|-
CASSPRWSGETQYF
TGTGCCAGCAGCCCTCGGTGGAGCGGGGAGACCCAGTACTTC
>TRBV7-8|TRBJ2-3|few|-
CASSLDTGYDTQYF
TGTGCCAGCAGCTTAGATACAGGGTATGATACGCAGTATTTT
>TRBV4-2|TRBJ1-5|-|-
CASSRLPQSNQPQHF
TGTGCCAGCAGCCGACTCCCGCAGAGCAATCAGCCCCAGCATTTT
>TRBV21-1|TRBJ2-7|-|-
CASSKSVWADPFGYEQYF
TGTGCCAGCAGCAAAAGCGTTTGGGCAGACCCGTTTGGCTACGAGCAGTACTTC
>TRBV9|TRBJ2-7|-|-
CASSVVDESYEQYF
TGTGCCAGCAGCGTAGTAGACGAGTCCTACGAGCAGTACTTC
>TRBV5-1|TRBJ2-2|-|TRBD2
CASSILTSGQNTGELFF
TGCGCCAGCAGCATACTGACTAGCGGGCAGAACACCGGGGAGCTGTTTTTT
>TRBV27|TRBJ2-1|many|TRBD1
CASSLSGQGYNEQFF
TGTGCCAGCAGTTTGTCGGGACAGGGGTACAATGAGCAGTTCTTC
>TRBV9|TRBJ2-7|-|-
CASSVAGTGYEQYF
TGTGCCAGCAGCGTAGCCGGGACGGGCTACGAGCAGTACTTC
>TRBV4-1|TRBJ1-4|few|-
CASSIRQGPNEKLFF
TGCGCCAGCAGCATAAGGCAGGGTCCTAATGAAAAACTGTTTTTT
>TRBV29-1|TRBJ2-3|few|-
CSVDLGIPDTQYF
TGCAGCGTTGACCTCGGAATTCCAGATACGCAGTATTTT
>TRBV27|TRBJ2-1|few|-
CASSLLGRVAHEQFF
TGTGCCAGCAGTTTACTGGGACGAGTGGCCCATGAGCAGTTCTTC
>TRBV5-1|TRBJ1-5|-|TRBD1
CARSDRVVQPQHF
TGCGCCAGATCGGACAGGGTCGTTCAGCCCCAGCATTTT
>TRBV6-5|TRBJ2-1|few|-
CASSYSLDSEQFF
TGTGCCAGCAGTTACTCCCTCGACAGTGAGCAGTTCTTC
>TRBV20-1|TRBJ2-1|few|TRBD2
CSARQQGGNEQFF
TGCAGTGCTAGACAGCAGGGAGGGAATGAGCAGTTCTTC
>TRBV5-6|TRBJ2-1|-|-
CASSLAWGADEQFF
TGTGCCAGCAGCTTGGCCTGGGGGGCGGATGAGCAGTTCTTC
>TRBV7-9|TRBJ2-2|few|-
CASSFRARTNTGELFF
TGTGCCAGCAGCTTTAGGGCCCGAACGAACACCGGGGAGCTGTTTTTT
>TRBV4-1|TRBJ1-3|few|-
CASRPTVLSSGNTIYF
TGCGCCAGCAGGCCGACAGTCCTGAGCTCTGGAAACACCATATATTTT
>TRBV12-5|TRBJ2-3|-|-
CASGPLQHDTQYF
TGTGCTAGTGGTCCACTGCAGCACGATACGCAGTATTTT
>TRBV9|TRBJ2-5|-|-
CASRADWEETQYF
TGTGCCAGCAGGGCCGACTGGGAGGAGACCCAGTACTTC
>TRBV27|TRBJ2-2|-|TRBD1
CASSFFDRANTGELFF
TGTGCCAGCAGTTTTTTCGACAGGGCAAACACCGGGGAGCTGTTTTTT
>TRBV20-1|TRBJ2-1|-|-
CSARDRQRNEQFF
TGCAGTGCTAGAGATCGACAGAGAAATGAGCAGTTCTTC
>TRBV5-1|TRBJ2-6|few|TRBD2
CASSLVPSGSSGANVLTF
TGCGCCAGCAGCTTGGTTCCTAGCGGGAGCTCTGGGGCCAACGTCCTGACTTTC
>TRBV7-8|TRBJ2-7|-|TRBD2
CASSLPAGGAGGSYEQYF
TGTGCCAGCAGCTTGCCAGCGGGAGGCGCCGGGGGGAGCTACGAGCAGTACTTC
>TRBV5-1|TRBJ1-1|-|-
CASSLEGWTEAFF
TGCGCCAGCAGCTTGGAGGGTTGGACTGAAGCTTTCTTT
>TRBV14|TRBJ2-6|-|-
CASSQTGGVIGPGANVLTF
TGTGCCAGCAGCCAAACAGGGGGGGTCATAGGGCCTGGGGCCAACGTCCTGACTTTC